Listed here are 29 T cell receptor beta chains from one sample, sequenced in a study of technical replicates of blood from a few donors. The protocol was immunoSEQ multiplex PCR, while the TCRdb copy is restricted to in-frame clones and leaves out a portion. In the table there are around 100,000 clones, about 95% of which are singletons. Sequencing was done on a sample of T cells isolated from PBMCs. The receptor source for this set is a human donor in good health.

The sample holds a few counts of this clone. This sequence joins TRBV30 and TRBJ1-1; 8 bases line up with TRBD1. This CDR3 region has 14 residues. Unmatched junction bases numbered 2, after V lost 1 base and J lost 1 base. CDR1 is GTSNPN and CDR2 is SVGIG in the germline V gene (reference sequence). CDR3 region: CAWSAGQGNTEAFF. The CDR3, as DNA: TGTGCCTGGAGTGCAGGACAGGGGAACACTGAAGCTTTCTTT.

The chain recombines TRBV27 with TRBJ2-1; TRBD2 matches 7 bases. Germline CDR1 and CDR2: MNHEY and SMNVEV (reference sequence). This CDR3 is 12 amino acids long. Trimming cost V 8 bases and J 6 bases; bases outside gene matches: 4. The CDR3 DNA reads TGTGCCAGCTTGTCGGGAGGCAATGAGCAGTTCTTC. Encoded protein: CASLSGGNEQFF.

The V gene is TRBV6-6, the J gene TRBJ2-7; D gene ambiguous. The CDR3 length is 15 residues. Germline V gene lookup returns CDR1 MNHNY and CDR2 SVGAGI (reference sequence). V was shortened by 0 bases and J by 1 base, with 10 bases between the two germline ends. The CDR3 bases are TGTGCCAGCAGTTACTCGCGACCCGGGTCCTACGAGCAGTACTTC. Residues: CASSYSRPGSYEQYF.

The gene calls are TRBV7-3 and TRBJ2-1; 7 positions agree with TRBD2. Germline V gene data show CDR1 as SGHTA and CDR2 as FQGTGA. Unmatched junction bases numbered 1, after V lost 0 bases and J lost 8 bases. This CDR3 has 13 amino acids. CDR3 DNA sequence: TGTGCCAGCAGCTTAACGACTAGCCATGAGCAGTTCTTC. Protein product: CASSLTTSHEQFF.

The chain has TRBV27 and TRBJ2-7; D may be TRBD1 (6 bases). V was trimmed by 1 base and J by 3 bases, leaving 22 bases between them. This CDR3 region has 18 residues. Germline CDR1 is MNHEY and CDR2 is SMNVEV (reference sequence). CDR3 in amino acids: CASSLFQGGAFVDYEQYF. CDR3 DNA sequence: TGTGCCAGCAGTTTATTCCAAGGGGGAGCGTTCGTGGACTACGAGCAGTACTTC.

This chain connects TRBV4-1 to TRBJ2-5; a weak D match, TRBD1 (5 bases). The germline gives CDR1 MGHRA, CDR2 YSYEKL. The V and J ends lost 4 bases and 4 bases respectively, with 13 bases between them. CDR3 length: 14 residues. The CDR3 DNA sequence: TGCGCCAGCAGCCCCCACCTAGGGGTAGAGACCCAGTACTTC. Amino acid sequence: CASSPHLGVETQYF.

This clone appeared once. The chain links TRBV6-1 to TRBJ2-1; D is perhaps TRBD2 (5 bases). The CDR3 contains 13 residues. CDR1 is MNHNS, CDR2 SASEGT, per germline. V lost 3 bases and J 8 bases, leaving 11 bases between the germline ends. CDR3 residues: CASSEIRRDEQFF. CDR3 nucleotides: TGTGCCAGCAGTGAGATTAGGCGGGATGAGCAGTTCTTC.

V is TRBV10-3 and J is TRBJ1-5; no clear D gene. Trimming left V 0 bases short and J 0 bases short, with 6 bases between. This CDR3 comprises 15 residues. Per germline, CDR1 ENHRY and CDR2 SYGVKD. The CDR3 is CAISESGLSNQPQHF. CDR3 in DNA: TGTGCCATCAGTGAGTCGGGCCTTAGCAATCAGCCCCAGCATTTT.

This rearrangement joins TRBV11-3 to TRBJ2-2, with TRBD1 matching over 9 bases. Germline V gene lookup returns CDR1 SGHNT and CDR2 YENEEA. With 5 bases clipped from V and 5 bases from J, the junction kept 6 bases outside the gene matches. This CDR3 region has 15 residues. The CDR3, as DNA: TGTGCCAGCAGCCAGGGACAGGGTTGGACCGGGGAGCTGTTTTTT. Protein product: CASSQGQGWTGELFF.

V and J are TRBV27 and TRBJ2-1; the D gene is possibly TRBD2 (6 bases). The CDR3 sequence is 14 residues long. Germline-derived CDR1 and CDR2 are MNHEY and SMNVEV (reference sequence). V was cut by 3 bases and J by 6 bases, with 12 bases left in between. The CDR3 DNA follows: TGTGCCAGCAGTTTTGGAGGGACGGGCAATGAGCAGTTCTTC. It translates to CASSFGGTGNEQFF.

The sample holds one count of this clone. V gene TRBV13 combines with J gene TRBJ2-6; D is undetermined. CDR3 length equals 16 residues. CDR1 is PRHDT and CDR2 is FYEKMQ in the germline V gene (reference sequence). The ends were cut back, 4 bases at V and 0 bases at J, with 10 bases in the middle. CDR3 loop: CASSSSPFSGANVLTF. The DNA of the CDR3 is TGTGCCAGCAGCTCCTCCCCCTTCTCTGGGGCCAACGTCCTGACTTTC.

This sequence joins TRBV28 and TRBJ1-1, with 7 bases matching TRBD1. Looked up from germline, CDR1 is MDHEN and CDR2 is SYDVKM. The V and J ends lost 6 bases and 3 bases, in that order; junction bases with no gene match: 7. The CDR3 is 14 amino acids. The CDR3 region is CASRAGTEYTEAFF. The CDR3 DNA reads TGTGCCAGCAGGGCCGGGACAGAATACACTGAAGCTTTCTTT.

The V and J genes are TRBV15 and TRBJ1-2; D not resolved. CDR1 LNHNV and CDR2 YYDKDF come from the germline V gene (reference sequence). This CDR3 contains 15 residues. Trimming removed 0 bases at V and 0 bases at J, with 8 bases between. The CDR3 loop is CATSRDHAANYGYTF. The CDR3 nucleotides are TGTGCCACCAGCAGAGATCATGCAGCTAACTATGGCTACACCTTC.

The chain couples TRBV7-9 to TRBJ2-6, with 7 positions matching TRBD1. CDR1 and CDR2 (germline): SEHNR, FQNEAQ (reference sequence). Trimming removed 3 bases from V and 12 bases from J; junction bases left unmatched: 11. The CDR3 has 15 amino acids. This chain's CDR3 is CASSLGLDRPSVLTF. In DNA, the CDR3 is TGTGCCAGCAGCTTGGGGTTGGACAGGCCATCCGTCCTGACTTTC.

The V gene is TRBV11-1, the J gene TRBJ2-5, with a possible D match to TRBD2 (6 bases). The V and J ends lost 7 bases and 2 bases respectively, with 11 bases between them. The CDR3 consists of 13 residues. Germline CDR1 reads SGHAT; CDR2 reads FQDESV (reference sequence). The CDR3, as DNA: TGTGCCAGCACCCCGACTAGTCAAGAGACCCAGTACTTC. Protein sequence: CASTPTSQETQYF.

CDR3 loop: CASGRGSSTGELFF. The CDR3 DNA sequence: TGCGCCAGCGGAAGGGGGTCTTCGACCGGGGAGCTGTTTTTT. The chain employs TRBV4-3 and TRBJ2-2; possible D gene TRBD1, 6 bases. Germline-derived CDR1 and CDR2 are LGHNA and YSLEER. V was shortened by 8 bases and J by 5 bases, with 15 bases between the two germline ends. The CDR3 runs 14 residues.

This clone was picked up a small number of times. The V and J genes are TRBV2 and TRBJ1-1, with D possibly matching TRBD1 (6 bases). CDR3 length equals 13 residues. Germline values: CDR1 SNHLY, CDR2 FYNNEI. V lost 4 bases and J lost 11, with 17 bases in between. DNA for the CDR3: TGTGCCAGCAGTGCGGAGGCAGGGGTGGCGGCTTTCTTT. It specifies CASSAEAGVAAFF.

The CDR3 here is CASSIGIAGHNEQFF. The CDR3 DNA follows: TGTGCCAGTAGTATTGGGATAGCGGGGCACAATGAGCAGTTCTTC. V gene TRBV19 combines with J gene TRBJ2-1, with TRBD2 matching over 8 bases. This CDR3 region has 15 residues. Germline V gene lookup returns CDR1 LNHDA and CDR2 SQIVND (reference sequence). V shed 3 bases and J 5 bases; nucleotides not matched to a gene: 6.

J is TRBJ2-7 and V is TRBV28; weak D call: TRBD2 (6 bases). The CDR3 covers 16 residues. Germline CDR1 MDHEN, CDR2 SYDVKM. The germline V and J ends were trimmed by 1 base and 2 bases, with 15 bases remaining between them. In DNA, the CDR3 is TGTGCCAGCAGTTTATTGCGGGGTTTCATCCCCTACGAGCAGTACTTC. Its protein product is CASSLLRGFIPYEQYF.

This chain connects TRBV4-2 to TRBJ2-5; a weak D match, TRBD2 (5 bases). CDR1 is LGHNA and CDR2 is YNFKEQ in the germline V gene. Trimming left V 1 base short and J 0 bases short, with 9 bases between. This CDR3 has 15 amino acids. The CDR3 DNA reads as TGTGCCAGCAGCCAAGTCGGACTGTACCAAGAGACCCAGTACTTC. This encodes CASSQVGLYQETQYF.

This sequence joins TRBV10-3 and TRBJ2-6, with TRBD1 identical over 7 bases. Germline CDR1 reads ENHRY; CDR2 reads SYGVKD. This CDR3 is built from 15 residues. V dropped 8 bases and J dropped 0; count of bases not matched to a gene: 4. CDR3 residues: CAIRDRASGANVLTF. The DNA of the CDR3 is TGTGCCATCCGGGACAGAGCCTCTGGGGCCAACGTCCTGACTTTC.

The chain employs TRBV9 and TRBJ2-3; 8 nucleotides line up with TRBD1. Unmatched junction bases numbered 10, after V lost 4 bases and J lost 3 bases. The CDR3 contains 16 residues. Germline CDR1 SGDLS, CDR2 YYNGEE. This chain's CDR3 is CASSTRQGPTTDTQYF. In DNA form, the CDR3 reads TGTGCCAGCAGCACCCGACAGGGGCCGACAACAGATACGCAGTATTTT.

The chain joins TRBV30 to TRBJ2-7; 8 bases fit TRBD1. Trimming cost V 8 bases and J 0 bases; bases outside gene matches: 6. This CDR3 has 13 residues. Germline values: CDR1 GTSNPN, CDR2 SVGIG (reference sequence). The chain's CDR3 is CAGGTGISYEQYF. CDR3 sequence (DNA): TGTGCCGGAGGGACAGGAATCTCCTACGAGCAGTACTTC.

V and J are TRBV6-1 and TRBJ2-5, with D possibly TRBD1 on 5 matching bases. The ends were cut back, 1 base at V and 4 bases at J, with 13 bases in the middle. This CDR3 comprises 15 residues. Germline CDR1 and CDR2: MNHNS and SASEGT. The CDR3: CASSEGLQVGETQYF. The DNA of the CDR3 is TGTGCCAGCAGTGAAGGGTTACAGGTGGGAGAGACCCAGTACTTC.

V and J are TRBV18 and TRBJ2-5; 16 bases align to TRBD2. Germline V CDR1 and CDR2: KGHSH, LQKENI. This CDR3 is 19 amino acids long. The ends lost 5 bases at V and 1 base at J; junction bases unmatched: 10. The CDR3 loop reads CASSAQIGTSGRVQETQYF. DNA of the CDR3: TGTGCCAGCTCAGCTCAAATCGGGACTAGCGGGAGGGTCCAAGAGACCCAGTACTTC. Full variable domain (outside the CDR3, taken from reference TRBV18 and TRBJ2-5): NAGVMQNPRHLVRRRGQEARLRCSPMKGHSHVYWYRQLPEEGLKFMVYLQKENIIDESGMPKERFSAEFPKEGPSILRIQQVVRGDSAAYFCASSAQIGTSGRVQETQYFGPGTRLLVL.

This clone occurred a few times. The rearrangement joins TRBV28 to TRBJ2-7; TRBD1 might be the D (6 bases). The germline V gene has CDR1 MDHEN and CDR2 SYDVKM. Trimming removed 5 bases at V and 4 bases at J, with 21 bases between. The CDR3 runs 16 residues. DNA for the CDR3: TGTGCCAGCAGTCTACCAGCGACAGGCTTAGGATACGAGCAGTACTTC. Residues: CASSLPATGLGYEQYF. Combining the CDR3 with reference TRBV28 and TRBJ2-7 gives the whole variable domain DVKVTQSSRYLVKRTGEKVFLECVQDMDHENMFWYRQDPGLGLRLIYFSYDVKMKEKGDIPEGYSVSREKKERFSLILESASTNQTSMYLCASSLPATGLGYEQYFGPGTRLTVT.

The rearrangement uses TRBV27 and TRBJ1-2; tentatively, D is TRBD1 (6 bases). Germline-derived CDR1 and CDR2 are MNHEY and SMNVEV (reference sequence). This CDR3 has 14 residues. V was shortened by 6 bases and J by 5 bases, with 16 bases between the two germline ends. The CDR3: CASSRTGTPYGYTF. The CDR3 DNA sequence: TGTGCCAGCAGCCGGACCGGGACACCTTATGGCTACACCTTC.

J is TRBJ1-2 and V is TRBV5-4; 7 bases map to TRBD1. The V gene's germline CDR1 is SGHNT and CDR2 YYREEE (reference sequence). V shed 0 bases and J 0 bases; nucleotides not matched to a gene: 2. The length of the CDR3 is 15 residues. CDR3 coding DNA: TGTGCCAGCAGCTTGGGACAGGGCTCTAACTATGGCTACACCTTC. This gives the protein CASSLGQGSNYGYTF.

This chain joins TRBV7-9 and TRBJ2-3; 9 bases align to TRBD1. Germline lookup yields CDR1 SEHNR and CDR2 FQNEAQ (reference sequence). Trimming removed 10 bases from V and 5 bases from J; junction bases left unmatched: 7. The CDR3 is 13 residues long. CDR3 in DNA: TGTGCCAACTCCAGGACAGGGGAAGATACGCAGTATTTT. Translated: CANSRTGEDTQYF.